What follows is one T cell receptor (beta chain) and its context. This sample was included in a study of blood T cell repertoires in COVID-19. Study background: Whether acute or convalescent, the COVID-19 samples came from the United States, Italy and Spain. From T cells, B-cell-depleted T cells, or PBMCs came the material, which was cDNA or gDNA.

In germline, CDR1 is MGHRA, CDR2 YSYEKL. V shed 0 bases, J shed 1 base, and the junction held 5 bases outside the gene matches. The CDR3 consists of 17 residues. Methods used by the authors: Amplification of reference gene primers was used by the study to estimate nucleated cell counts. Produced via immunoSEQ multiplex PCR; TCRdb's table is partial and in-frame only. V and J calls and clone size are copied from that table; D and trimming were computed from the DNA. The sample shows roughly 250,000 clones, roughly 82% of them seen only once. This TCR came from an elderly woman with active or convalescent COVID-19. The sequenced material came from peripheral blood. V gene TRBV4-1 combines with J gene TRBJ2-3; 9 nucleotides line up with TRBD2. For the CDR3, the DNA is TGCGCCAGCAGCCAAGATCGGGTAGCGGGGGGCACAGATACGCAGTATTTT. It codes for CASSQDRVAGGTDTQYF.